These 17 T cell receptor beta chains originate from one sample sequenced in a study of patients with pleural tuberculosis. TCRdb redid the calling of the reads with MiXCR, one entry per CDR3 protein. The sample lists tens of thousands of distinct CDR3 sequences, over 15% occurring once. Sequencing was carried out using peripheral blood. Source of these receptors: a human donor with pleural tuberculosis.

This clonotype is termed medium-sized. The chain carries TRBV20-1 and TRBJ1-1; unclear D gene. The V end was cut by 6 bases, the J end by 1 base, with 12 bases between. This CDR3 has 13 amino acids. Germline CDR1 DFQATT, CDR2 SNEGSKA (reference sequence). The DNA of the CDR3 is TGCAGTGCGGATGAAGGGCCGAACACTGAAGCTTTCTTT. The encoded protein is CSADEGPNTEAFF.

This clonotype was counted at least ten times. The chain links TRBV19 to TRBJ1-5; D call uncertain. The CDR3 loop spans 14 amino acids. The V end lost 6 bases, the J end lost 0 bases, and 9 bases lay between the germline ends. The germline gives CDR1 LNHDA, CDR2 SQIVND (reference sequence). This CDR3 is CASRLGASNQPQHF. In nucleotides, the CDR3 is TGTGCCAGTAGACTAGGAGCTAGCAATCAGCCCCAGCATTTT.

This clonotype was detected ten times or more. The J gene is TRBJ2-3, the V gene TRBV10-3; TRBD1 matches at 7 bases. The CDR3 consists of 15 residues. From germline, CDR1 is ENHRY and CDR2 SYGVKD. V lost 4 bases to trimming and J lost 4 bases; unmatched junction nucleotides: 8. The CDR3 bases are TGTGCCATCAGTGCCGACAGGGCCGAAGCAGATACGCAGTATTTT. This encodes CAISADRAEADTQYF.

This clonotype was detected many times. This chain links TRBV15 with TRBJ1-2; 9 bases are shared with TRBD1. V trimming: 5 bases; J trimming: 6 bases; junction bases outside the gene matches: 4. This CDR3 is built from 13 residues. CDR1 is LNHNV, CDR2 YYDKDF, per germline (reference sequence). The CDR3 sequence: CATSPRTGDGYTF. CDR3 sequence (DNA): TGTGCCACCAGCCCTAGGACAGGGGATGGCTACACCTTC. The entire variable domain, with the rest obtained from reference TRBV15 and TRBJ1-2, is as follows: DAMVIQNPRYQVTQFGKPVTLSCSQTLNHNVMYWYQQKSSQAPKLLFHYYDKDFNNEADTPDNFQSRRPNTSFCFLDIRSPGLGDTAMYLCATSPRTGDGYTFGSGTRLTVV.

This chain joins TRBV10-3 and TRBJ2-7, with D uncertain. Trimming removed 4 bases at V and 3 bases at J, with 10 bases between. The germline gives CDR1 ENHRY, CDR2 SYGVKD. The CDR3 consists of 13 residues. CDR3 amino acids: CAISVRTSYEQYF. CDR3 bases: TGTGCCATCAGTGTCAGGACCAGCTACGAGCAGTACTTC.

Comment on this clonotype: A much larger clonotype is one base distant, so this may be a read error. The chain links TRBV4-1 to TRBJ2-5; possible D gene TRBD1, 6 bases. CDR1 is MGHRA, CDR2 YSYEKL, per germline. This CDR3 is 15 amino acids long. CDR3 nucleotide sequence: TGCGCCAGCAGCCAAGCAGGGGAAAGACGGAAGACCCAGTGCTTC. Protein product: CASSQAGERRKTQCF.

This clonotype is categorized as medium-sized. V gene TRBV6-1 combines with J gene TRBJ2-3; D ambiguous. The CDR3 covers 13 residues. V was trimmed by 7 bases and J by 2 bases, leaving 10 bases between them. Germline V gives CDR1 MNHNS, CDR2 SASEGT. CDR3 in amino acids: CASMGRYTDTQYF. The CDR3, as DNA: TGTGCCAGCATGGGCCGGTACACAGATACGCAGTATTTT.

At least ten counts were recorded for this clonotype. V gene TRBV6-2 or TRBV6-3 combines with J gene TRBJ1-2, with D maybe TRBD1 (6 bases). There are 13 residues in the CDR3. Looked up from germline, CDR1 is MNHEY and CDR2 is SVGEGT. Trimming shortened V by 6 bases and J by 2 bases, and 10 bases separated the two germline ends. The CDR3, as DNA: TGTGCCAGCAGAAGGGACACCAACTATGGCTACACCTTC. Its protein is CASRRDTNYGYTF.

This clonotype was detected ten times or more. Here the CDR3 DNA reads TGTGCCAGCAGCTCGGAGCGGGGGCTTGGCTACACCTTC. Protein sequence: CASSSERGLGYTF. The chain links TRBV5-4 to TRBJ1-2, with D possibly TRBD1 on 6 matching bases. CDR3 length equals 13 residues. Germline V CDR1 and CDR2: SGHNT, YYREEE (reference sequence). V lost 3 bases and J lost 7, with 13 bases in between. The full variable domain, with the rest looked up from reference TRBV5-4 and TRBJ1-2, is ETGVTQSPTHLIKTRGQQVTLRCSSQSGHNTVSWYQQALGQGPQFIFQYYREEENGRGNFPPRFSGLQFPNYSSELNVNALELDDSALYLCASSSERGLGYTFGSGTRLTVV.

With regard to this clonotype: Possible read error: a much larger clone is one base away. The V and J genes are TRBV7-2 and TRBJ1-1, with D unclear. The CDR3 totals 17 residues. From germline, CDR1 is SGHTA and CDR2 FQGNSA. V dropped 7 bases and J dropped 2 bases, with 23 bases sitting between them. In DNA form, the CDR3 reads TGTGCCAGCAACTATACCGGATCCCCTTTCGATAACACTGAAGCTTTCTTT. Its protein is CASNYTGSPFDNTEAFF. The full variable domain, completed using reference TRBV7-2 and TRBJ1-1, is GAGVSQSPSNKVTEKGKDVELRCDPISGHTALYWYRQSLGQGLEFLIYFQGNSAPDKSGLPSDRFSAERTGGSVSTLTIQRTQQEDSAVYLCASNYTGSPFDNTEAFFGQGTRLTVV.

At least ten counts were recorded for this clonotype. V is TRBV5-1 and J is TRBJ1-1, with TRBD1 identical over 7 bases. The V gene end was trimmed by 7 bases and the J gene end by 1 base; junction bases not matched to a gene: 4. From germline, CDR1 is SGHRS and CDR2 YFSETQ. The CDR3 extends over 13 amino acids. The CDR3 protein is CASRGQSNTEAFF. The CDR3 bases are TGCGCCAGCCGGGGACAGTCGAACACTGAAGCTTTCTTT.

Of note for this clonotype: Given a much more abundant clone one base away, this may be a read error. This chain connects TRBV2 to TRBJ2-3, with no clear D. The CDR3 is 15 amino acids. CDR1 and CDR2 (germline): SNHLY, FYNNEI. The V end lost 5 bases, the J end lost 4 bases, and 16 bases lay between the germline ends. The CDR3 reads CASSTRSSGADTQYF. The CDR3 DNA reads as TGTGCCAGCAGTACCCGATCTTCTGGGGCAGATACGCAGTATTTT. The full variable domain, completed using reference TRBV2 and TRBJ2-3, is EPEVTQTPSHQVTQMGQEVILRCVPISNHLYFYWYRQILGQKVEFLVSFYNNEISEKSEIFDDQFSVERPDGSNFTLKIRSTKLEDSAMYFCASSTRSSGADTQYFGPGTRLTVL.

This chain connects TRBV28 to TRBJ2-7; 8 bases align to TRBD1. CDR3 size: 15 residues. V shed 10 bases and J 5 bases; nucleotides not matched to a gene: 16. Looked up from germline, CDR1 is MDHEN and CDR2 is SYDVKM. The CDR3 DNA reads as TGTGCCAACAGCTCTTATGGACAGGGAATTAACGAGCAGTACTTC. This gives the protein CANSSYGQGINEQYF.

As for this clonotype: This may stem from a read error, because a much larger clone lies one nucleotide away. V is TRBV10-3 and J is TRBJ2-7, with D maybe TRBD2 (6 bases). Germline loops: CDR1 ENHRY, CDR2 SYGVKD. The V gene lost 11 bases and the J gene lost 0 bases, with 14 bases spanning the gap. The CDR3 length is 13 residues. CDR3 residues: CAARGVSSYEQYV. The CDR3 DNA sequence: TGTGCCGCCCGCGGGGTGAGCTCCTACGAGCAGTACGTC.

This clonotype was seen ten or more times. V gene TRBV2 combines with J gene TRBJ1-2; D perhaps matches TRBD1 (6 bases). The ends were cut back, 5 bases at V and 4 bases at J, with 11 bases in the middle. Germline V gene lookup returns CDR1 SNHLY and CDR2 FYNNEI. The CDR3 loop spans 13 amino acids. The DNA of the CDR3 is TGTGCCAGCAGTTCACAGGGCTCCTATGGCTACACCTTC. Translation: CASSSQGSYGYTF.

The sample holds many counts of this clonotype. This CDR3 reads CAWSVLDNVGPQHF. Written as DNA, the CDR3 is TGTGCCTGGAGTGTACTGGACAACGTGGGGCCCCAGCATTTT. This chain uses TRBV30 with TRBJ1-5; D might be TRBD1 (5 bases). V lost 0 bases and J 9 bases, leaving 15 bases between the germline ends. Germline V gene lookup returns CDR1 GTSNPN and CDR2 SVGIG (reference sequence). The CDR3 is made up of 14 amino acids.

This clonotype rates as medium-sized. The chain links TRBV6-1 to TRBJ1-1; tentative D call: TRBD1 (5 bases). Deletions cut 5 bases from V and 7 bases from J, with 14 bases between. The CDR3 is 13 amino acids. Germline V gives CDR1 MNHNS, CDR2 SASEGT. The CDR3 nucleotides read TGTGCCAGCAGTACCCGGGACCGATTTGAAGCTTTCTTT. The encoded protein is CASSTRDRFEAFF.